Described below is a single T cell receptor (beta chain) sequence and its context. Its binding antigen is unknown. The record has no base qualities; no much larger clone is one base away. Donors were approximately 42 systemically healthy Caucasian individuals from Russia aged about 6 to 100 years. Ten milliliters of peripheral blood were drawn from each donor into EDTA-treated Vacutainer tubes. Ficoll-Paque density-gradient centrifugation was used to isolate PBMCs, with at least 6.5 million per sample. Trizol reagent was used to extract total RNA from PBMCs, with at least 5 micrograms per sample. The percentages of naive CD45RAhigh/CD27high T cells were determined by flow cytometry on a PBMC aliquot from every donor. These data belong to a study of blood T cells in healthy people across ages (dated by TCRdb to the mid-2010s). Regarding the research as a whole: Template switching captured roughly one uniquely barcoded TCR beta cDNA molecule per two T cells in model experiments. The study measured age-related changes in TCR beta repertoire diversity using deep sequencing normalized with unique cDNA molecular identifiers. Donors were grouped into four age groups: young (average roughly 15 years), middle-aged (under 40), aged (approximately 67) and long-lived (about 90). Donors of different ages were randomly distributed across sequencing lanes to avoid experimental bias. Using the same blood draw, the study looked at two additional independent replicas of 1 million unique cDNA reads for two donors, one aged 18 to 30 and the other aged 80 or older.

The library came from 5' RACE. Sequencing was carried out with an Illumina HiSeq 2500. A second 7 to 11 cycle PCR used a sample-barcoded 5' primer and a J-beta primer mix. A unique molecular identifier was introduced onto each TCR beta cDNA molecule by a template-switch 5' adaptor carrying 12 random nucleotides. Each sample yielded at least 3 million CDR3-containing paired-end reads. First-strand cDNA synthesis was performed from all RNA using the Mint cDNA synthesis kit, with priming by a TRBC-specific oligonucleotide. After uracil-DNA glycosylase treatment, a first 18-cycle PCR used universal primers M1SS and BC2_uni_R on all cDNA. The study's processing was this. For normalization, 1 million high-quality reads were randomly selected from each sample, with every read carrying a distinct molecular identifier. Reads with shared molecular identifiers were discarded instead of being binned into consensus sequences. MiTCR, run with a Q25 quality threshold and the strictest error-elimination algorithm, handled CDR3 identification, clonotype clustering and error correction. A nonparametric unseen species model using Euler transformation provided a lower-bound estimate of total TCR beta diversity. TCRdb's own reprocessing of the public reads used fastp at Q25 and MiXCR and kept productive beta chains. Every CDR3 protein is listed once, alongside the most common genes and DNA of its rows. The V and J calls were not made by the authors but by TCRdb's processing. A total of about 1,000,000 distinct CDR3 sequences appear in this sample, 40% to 45% of them only once. The leading ten clones occupy approximately 17% of the sample.

Findings and caveats that apply to the study as a whole: Because the CMV infection status of the donors was unknown, age-related changes in expanded clonotypes may potentially have been confounded. Total diversity estimates from one million sequenced T cells were considered lower bounds and underestimates. Conclusive comparison of naive and antigen-experienced compartments was prevented by the profiling of bulk unsorted PBMCs. Compared with the aged group, more naive CD4+ T cells, fewer expanded clones and increased TCR diversity were shown by the long-lived group, suggesting age selection. As age increased, observed TCR beta diversity per million T cells dropped in a roughly linear way, and a significant reduction was already evident by age 40. The percentage of naive T cells measured by flow cytometry correlated strongly with observed TCR beta diversity.

The sequenced sample consisted of blood. This TCR derives from an older woman in good health.

The sequenced DNA is TGTGCCAGCAGCCGGGCGGGACTAGCGGGTAACTCCTACGAGCAGTACTTC. Its amino acids are CASSRAGLAGNSYEQYF. The chain was built from TRBV4-2 and TRBJ2-7; TRBD2 fits 12 bases in the junction. The germline V gene supplies CDR1 LGHNA and CDR2 YNFKEQ. The CDR3 numbers 17 residues from cysteine through phenylalanine. Of all the DNA, just the CDR3 is kept, 51 bases in frame from base 1. Germline trimming amounts to 4 bases on V and 0 bases on J, with 7 as the count of junction bases outside the gene matches.